The 8 T cell receptor beta chains given below trace back to one sample, sequenced in a study of blood T cell repertoires in COVID-19. Sequenced by immunoSEQ multiplex PCR; TCRdb stores in-frame clones only, minus some. The sample gives about 210,000 clones, just over 90% of which show up once; about 1.3% is in the top ten. Input material: peripheral blood. These receptors all stem from a man aged 30-40 years with acute or convalescent COVID-19.

This clone appeared once. The CDR3 is CASSELGLETQYF. CDR3 sequence (DNA): TGTGCCAGCAGTGAACTGGGGCTGGAGACCCAGTACTTC. The chain recombines TRBV6-1 with TRBJ2-5; D might be TRBD1 (5 bases). The CDR3 is made up of 13 amino acids. Deletions cut 2 bases from V and 5 bases from J, with 9 bases between. Germline V gives CDR1 MNHNS, CDR2 SASEGT.

This clone was detected only once. This rearrangement joins TRBV18 to TRBJ1-1; D unresolved. This CDR3 spans 14 amino acids. Per germline, CDR1 KGHSH and CDR2 LQKENI. V lost 3 bases to trimming and J lost 1 base, with 9 bases between them. CDR3 sequence: CASSPQASNTEAFF. In nucleotides, the CDR3 is TGTGCCAGCTCACCTCAGGCCTCGAACACTGAAGCTTTCTTT.

The gene calls are TRBV27 and TRBJ2-2; possibly TRBD1 for D (8 bases). The germline gives CDR1 MNHEY, CDR2 SMNVEV (reference sequence). CDR3 length: 15 amino acids. Trimming cost V 6 bases and J 6 bases, with 17 bases left between them. In DNA form, the CDR3 reads TGTGCCAGCAGCCCGGACAGGGAGGGATCCGGGGAGCTGTTTTTT. It yields the protein CASSPDREGSGELFF.

V usage is TRBV20-1 and J usage is TRBJ1-6; 7 bases agree with TRBD1. V lost 3 bases to trimming and J lost 7 bases; unmatched junction nucleotides: 6. CDR3 length: 14 residues. Germline CDR1 and CDR2: DFQATT and SNEGSKA (reference sequence). The CDR3, as DNA: TGCAGTGCTAGTAGGGGACAGATAAATTCACCCCTCCACTTT. Translated, it gives CSASRGQINSPLHF.

This sequence joins TRBV20-1 and TRBJ2-2; TRBD2 agrees at 7 bases. The V gene end was trimmed by 3 bases and the J gene end by 4 bases; junction bases not matched to a gene: 11. The CDR3 totals 16 residues. Germline V gene lookup returns CDR1 DFQATT and CDR2 SNEGSKA (reference sequence). The CDR3 DNA sequence: TGCAGTGCTAGTACCCCCCCGGGGGGACTCACCGGGGAGCTGTTTTTT. Amino acid sequence: CSASTPPGGLTGELFF.

The chain uses TRBV9 and TRBJ2-7; 14 bases map to TRBD2. The J segment lost 4 bases and the V segment lost 4 bases, leaving 4 bases of the junction unmatched. CDR3 length equals 15 residues. CDR1 and CDR2 (germline): SGDLS, YYNGEE. CDR3 sequence: CASSTGTSGGYEQYF. CDR3 in DNA: TGTGCCAGCAGCACCGGGACTAGCGGGGGATACGAGCAGTACTTC.

For this clone: Distinct nucleotide sequences in the sample also encode this CDR3. V gene TRBV30 combines with J gene TRBJ1-5; 8 bases align to TRBD1. Germline CDR1 GTSNPN, CDR2 SVGIG (reference sequence). V shed 3 bases and J 4 bases; nucleotides not matched to a gene: 5. The CDR3 consists of 14 residues. The CDR3 bases are TGTGCCTGGAGCGGACAGGGAGGGAATCAGCCCCAGCATTTT. This codes for CAWSGQGGNQPQHF.

V and J are TRBV9 and TRBJ2-1; 7 nucleotides match TRBD2. Germline values: CDR1 SGDLS, CDR2 YYNGEE. V was pared by 1 base and J by 8 bases, with 9 bases of the junction left unmatched. The CDR3 has 15 amino acids. The CDR3 loop is CASSVNSLADDEQFF. The CDR3 bases are TGTGCCAGCAGCGTAAACAGTCTAGCGGACGATGAGCAGTTCTTC.